This TCR beta chain was recovered during a study of blood T cell repertoires in COVID-19. Looking at the study overall: Samples taken during acute and convalescent COVID-19 were collected in the United States, Italy and Spain. PBMCs, B-cell-depleted T cells, or T cells provided the cDNA or gDNA that made up the material.

CDR3 size: 15 residues. Germline V gene data show CDR1 as WNHNN and CDR2 as SYGVQD (reference sequence). Trimming took 0 bases from V and 5 from J; bases not matched to a gene: 5. In the original analysis: Quantification of nucleated cells was approximated via reference gene primer amplification. Libraries were prepared by immunoSEQ multiplex PCR; TCRdb keeps only in-frame clonotypes and omits some of them. V and J calls and clone size are given by that table; D and trimming were obtained from the DNA. The repertoire consists of some 40,000 clones, with 65% to 90% occurring once and the leading ten covering under 5.5%.

The TCR sequence derives from a man aged 40-50 years with active COVID-19. The sample taken for sequencing was peripheral blood. This chain links TRBV10-1 with TRBJ2-3; 7 nucleotides line up with TRBD2. Written as DNA, the CDR3 is TGCGCCAGCAGTGAGTCCCGCGGGGGAGGAGATACGCAGTATTTT. This translates into CASSESRGGGDTQYF.